This passage covers 24 T cell receptor beta chains from one sample sequenced in a study of cytomegalovirus exposure and HLA in healthy donors. Researchers ran the PCR with 60 Vbeta and 13 Jbeta primers. TCRdb's table, derived via immunoSEQ multiplex PCR, lists solely in-frame clones and lacks some. Seen here are 65,000 to 80,000 clones, approximately 79% observed once, and the top ten hold less than 25%. Sequencing used PBMCs. These receptors all stem from a middle-aged woman in good health and CMV-seropositive.

The V gene is TRBV4-1, the J gene TRBJ2-1; 12 nucleotides line up with TRBD2. Unmatched junction bases numbered 10, after V lost 0 bases and J lost 4 bases. The germline gives CDR1 MGHRA, CDR2 YSYEKL. CDR3 length: 19 residues. The CDR3 protein is CASSQDSLAGGLRYNEQFF. For the CDR3, the DNA is TGCGCCAGCAGCCAAGATTCACTAGCGGGGGGTCTCAGGTACAATGAGCAGTTCTTC.

The chain links TRBV9 to TRBJ1-4; maybe TRBD1 (5 bases). The CDR3 length is 16 residues. Germline-derived CDR1 and CDR2 are SGDLS and YYNGEE. Trimming left V 3 bases short and J 3 bases short, with 15 bases between. CDR3 sequence reads: CASSASQGAPNEKLFF. CDR3 nucleotide sequence: TGTGCCAGCAGCGCCTCCCAAGGGGCCCCTAATGAAAAACTGTTTTTT.

This chain joins TRBV6-5 and TRBJ2-2; 9 nucleotides line up with TRBD2. Germline loops: CDR1 MNHEY, CDR2 SVGAGI. CDR3 length equals 15 residues. V trimming: 3 bases; J trimming: 4 bases; junction bases outside the gene matches: 3. This CDR3 is CASSYLRGGTGELFF. The CDR3 DNA follows: TGTGCCAGCAGTTATCTGCGGGGGGGCACCGGGGAGCTGTTTTTT.

The chain couples TRBV5-1 to TRBJ1-6; TRBD1 matches 7 bases. Germline V lookup: CDR1 SGHRS, CDR2 YFSETQ. V shed 4 bases and J 0 bases; nucleotides not matched to a gene: 4. The CDR3 runs 16 residues. The CDR3 region is CASSPGQVSYNSPLHF. As DNA, the CDR3 is TGCGCCAGCAGCCCCGGACAGGTCTCCTATAATTCACCCCTCCACTTT.

DNA for the CDR3: TGTGCCACCCGGGAGTTTGAAGCTTTCTTT. It codes for CATREFEAFF. The rearrangement joins TRBV2 to TRBJ1-1, with no clear D. Germline V gene lookup returns CDR1 SNHLY and CDR2 FYNNEI. The CDR3 is made up of 10 amino acids. V was clipped by 10 bases and J by 7 bases, with 10 bases between them. The whole variable domain, remainder taken from reference TRBV2 and TRBJ1-1, is EPEVTQTPSHQVTQMGQEVILRCVPISNHLYFYWYRQILGQKVEFLVSFYNNEISEKSEIFDDQFSVERPDGSNFTLKIRSTKLEDSAMYFCATREFEAFFGQGTRLTVV.

The rearrangement joins TRBV6-4 to TRBJ2-3; TRBD2 aligns across 7 bases. Germline lookup yields CDR1 MRHNA and CDR2 SNTAGT. The CDR3 length is 15 residues. V shed 3 bases and J 1 base; nucleotides not matched to a gene: 4. CDR3 in DNA: TGTGCCAGCAGTGAGTCAAGCGGGGGCACAGATACGCAGTATTTT. Translating it yields CASSESSGGTDTQYF.

The chain couples TRBV28 to TRBJ1-2; 12 bases are a match to TRBD1. The CDR3 sequence is 17 residues long. Germline trimming cut 6 bases from V and 1 base from J; bases unmatched to any gene: 9. CDR1 is MDHEN, CDR2 SYDVKM, per germline. The chain's CDR3 is CASRLEGQGAFNYGYTF. The CDR3 DNA is TGTGCCAGCAGGCTAGAGGGACAGGGGGCGTTTAACTATGGCTACACCTTC.

The V and J genes are TRBV4-1 and TRBJ2-1; 7 nucleotides agree with TRBD2. Trimming took 0 bases from V and 2 from J; bases not matched to a gene: 1. CDR1 is MGHRA, CDR2 YSYEKL, per germline. The CDR3 is 15 residues long. The CDR3 spells CASSQDGTTYNEQFF. As DNA, the CDR3 is TGCGCCAGCAGCCAAGATGGGACTACCTACAATGAGCAGTTCTTC.

The rearrangement joins TRBV6-1 to TRBJ1-5; possible D gene TRBD1, 5 bases. V was clipped by 5 bases and J by 5 bases, with 13 bases between them. The CDR3 length is 14 residues. Germline V gene sequence: CDR1 MNHNS, CDR2 SASEGT. The DNA for the CDR3 is TGTGCCAGCAGTTCTCAGGGCGTAGATCAGCCCCAGCATTTT. It encodes CASSSQGVDQPQHF.

This clone was counted between two and nine times. The gene calls are TRBV27 and TRBJ2-7; possible D gene TRBD2, 7 bases. CDR3 length equals 16 residues. Germline loops: CDR1 MNHEY, CDR2 SMNVEV (reference sequence). Trimming pared 9 bases from V and 4 bases from J, leaving 25 bases between. In DNA, the CDR3 is TGTGCCAGTGGACAGCCAAGTCTAGCGGAGACTTACGAGCAGTACTTC. Protein sequence: CASGQPSLAETYEQYF.

The chain carries TRBV14 and TRBJ1-1; 7 bases line up with TRBD1. The CDR3 spans 15 residues. J gave up 9 bases and V 0 bases, and 10 bases lay outside the gene matches. Per germline, CDR1 SGHDN and CDR2 FVKESK. The CDR3 nucleotides read TGTGCCAGCAGCCAAGATTCGGGGACAGCAAGGAAAGCTTTCTTT. This translates into CASSQDSGTARKAFF. Full variable domain (outside the CDR3, taken from reference TRBV14 and TRBJ1-1): EAGVTQFPSHSVIEKGQTVTLRCDPISGHDNLYWYRRVMGKEIKFLLHFVKESKQDESGMPNNRFLAERTGGTYSTLKVQPAELEDSGVYFCASSQDSGTARKAFFGQGTRLTVV.

The chain couples TRBV7-2 to TRBJ1-5; unclear D gene. CDR1 is SGHTA and CDR2 is FQGNSA in the germline V gene. V was shortened by 5 bases and J by 7 bases, with 12 bases between the two germline ends. This CDR3 has 13 amino acids. CDR3 coding DNA: TGTGCCAGCAGCCCCCCGGGTGGCCAGCCCCAGCATTTT. This codes for CASSPPGGQPQHF.

This chain uses TRBV27 with TRBJ1-2, with D unclear. In germline, CDR1 is MNHEY, CDR2 SMNVEV (reference sequence). The CDR3 has 13 amino acids. The V gene lost 2 bases and the J gene lost 5 bases, with 9 bases spanning the gap. CDR3 sequence: CASSLNWRYGYTF. CDR3 nucleotide sequence: TGTGCCAGCAGTTTAAACTGGCGGTATGGCTACACCTTC.

The chain recombines TRBV5-6 with TRBJ1-5, with 9 bases identical to TRBD1. This CDR3 is built from 17 residues. Germline CDR1 SGHDT, CDR2 YYEEEE. V lost 3 bases, J lost 7 bases, and 14 bases stayed unmatched. The CDR3 here is CASSYFSGQGRGQPQHF. CDR3 DNA sequence: TGTGCCAGCAGCTATTTTTCGGGACAGGGCCGGGGACAGCCCCAGCATTTT.

The V and J genes are TRBV6-5 and TRBJ1-3; 7 nucleotides agree with TRBD1. Germline-derived CDR1 and CDR2 are MNHEY and SVGAGI. Germline trimming cut 6 bases from V and 0 bases from J; bases unmatched to any gene: 5. The CDR3 runs 15 residues. DNA of the CDR3: TGTGCCAGCAGCCTAGACAGGGCCTCTGGAAACACCATATATTTT. Amino acid sequence: CASSLDRASGNTIYF.

The CDR3 DNA reads as TGTGCCAGCAGCGCGGGAAGCGGGAGCTCCTACAATGAGCAGTTCTTC. Its translation: CASSAGSGSSYNEQFF. J is TRBJ2-1 and V is TRBV9; TRBD2 matches at 8 bases. From germline, CDR1 is SGDLS and CDR2 YYNGEE. V lost 3 bases and J lost 0; bases outside the gene matches: 5. The CDR3 has 16 residues.

This clone showed up just once. CDR3 sequence: CASSEGAGTGANVLTF. CDR3 in DNA: TGTGCCAGCAGTGAAGGGGCGGGGACTGGGGCCAACGTCCTGACTTTC. This chain links TRBV6-1 with TRBJ2-6, with a weak D call TRBD2 (6 bases). The CDR3 covers 16 residues. Trimming took 1 base from V and 2 from J, leaving 9 bases between them. Germline loops: CDR1 MNHNS, CDR2 SASEGT.

The rearrangement links TRBV28 to TRBJ1-4; 7 bases line up with TRBD1. Trimming removed 8 bases from V and 0 bases from J; junction bases left unmatched: 6. CDR1 and CDR2 from the germline V gene are MDHEN and SYDVKM. CDR3 length equals 15 residues. DNA for the CDR3: TGTGCCAGCGCTGGCACAGGGGCAACTAATGAAAAACTGTTTTTT. This codes for CASAGTGATNEKLFF.

The chain carries TRBV27 and TRBJ1-1; D is ambiguous. V was trimmed by 5 bases and J by 1 base, leaving 5 bases between them. CDR1 and CDR2 (germline): MNHEY, SMNVEV (reference sequence). The CDR3 sequence is 12 residues long. The CDR3 DNA is TGTGCCAGCAGTCGAGGGAACACTGAAGCTTTCTTT. Its protein product is CASSRGNTEAFF.

V and J are TRBV5-4 and TRBJ2-3; D may be TRBD2 (6 bases). Between the trimmed V and J ends, which lost 4 bases and 3 bases, there was a span of 18 bases. The CDR3 spans 16 residues. The germline CDR1 and CDR2 sequences are SGHNT and YYREEE (reference sequence). This CDR3 reads CASSTKRLSGTDTQYF. CDR3 coding DNA: TGTGCCAGCAGCACCAAGAGGCTAAGCGGGACAGATACGCAGTATTTT.

The count of this clone is one. The CDR3 reads CASSEAYRSFF. The CDR3, as DNA: TGTGCCAGCAGTGAAGCCTACAGAAGTTTTTTT. The chain joins TRBV6-1 to TRBJ1-4; no definite D call. The CDR3 loop spans 11 amino acids. Trimming stripped 0 bases from V and 17 bases from J, with 10 bases between. Germline CDR1 reads MNHNS; CDR2 reads SASEGT.

The V gene is TRBV5-1, the J gene TRBJ2-7; TRBD1 matches at 9 bases. V lost 0 bases to trimming and J lost 3 bases; unmatched junction nucleotides: 4. The CDR3 has 15 residues. The germline CDR1 and CDR2 sequences are SGHRS and YFSETQ. CDR3 nucleotides: TGCGCCAGCAGCTTGGTTGGGACAGGGAACTACGAGCAGTACTTC. It translates to CASSLVGTGNYEQYF.

A word on this clone: A junction end diverges from the germline sequence, so it may reflect a read error. The chain couples TRBV30 to TRBJ1-6; TRBD1 is a possible D gene (5 bases). This CDR3 spans 10 amino acids. Germline CDR1 and CDR2: GTSNPN and SVGIG (reference sequence). The DNA for the CDR3 is TGTGCCTGGGGACGACAGCAAATTTACTTT. Translating gives CAWGRQQIYF.

This sequence joins TRBV5-4 and TRBJ1-2; the D is unclear. The V gene lost 2 bases and the J gene lost 6 bases, with 14 bases spanning the gap. Germline V gene data show CDR1 as SGHNT and CDR2 as YYREEE (reference sequence). This CDR3 comprises 14 residues. The CDR3 protein is CASSLLGQVHGYTF. The CDR3 DNA reads TGTGCCAGCAGCTTATTAGGTCAGGTGCATGGCTACACCTTC.